The next 21 T cell receptor beta chains were all read from a single sample in a study of OX40 agonist ivuxolimab in advanced cancers. The protocol was immunoSEQ multiplex PCR, while the TCRdb copy is restricted to in-frame clones and leaves out a portion. The sample contains about 24,000 clones, 85% to 90% of which appear only once. Sequencing used CD4+ or CD8+ T cells sorted from blood, obtained in a trial of the OX40 agonist ivuxolimab. The origin of the receptors is an adult with an advanced solid tumor such as melanoma, head and neck, liver or kidney cancer.

The chain recombines TRBV29-1 with TRBJ2-7; possible D gene TRBD1, 5 bases. V was pared by 5 bases and J by 5 bases, with 16 bases between. This CDR3 has 13 amino acids. The V gene's germline CDR1 is SQVTM and CDR2 ANQGSEA. In DNA form, the CDR3 reads TGCAGCGTTACTCAGGGTCTTGGGAACGAGCAGTACTTC. Amino acid sequence: CSVTQGLGNEQYF.

The V and J genes are TRBV10-3 and TRBJ2-7; D is uncertain. V dropped 6 bases and J dropped 2 bases, with 14 bases sitting between them. This CDR3 has 14 amino acids. Germline CDR1 is ENHRY and CDR2 is SYGVKD. CDR3 coding DNA: TGTGCCATCAGGGACGACCGAGAAACCTACGAGCAGTACTTC. Its translation is CAIRDDRETYEQYF.

The chain is built from TRBV7-9 and TRBJ1-2; D gene unclear. The CDR3 runs 11 residues. CDR1 and CDR2 (germline): SEHNR, FQNEAQ (reference sequence). V gave up 5 bases and J gave up 8 bases, with 9 bases separating them. The CDR3 sequence: CASSPHKGYTF. CDR3 in DNA: TGTGCCAGCAGCCCACATAAGGGCTACACCTTC.

J is TRBJ1-2 and V is TRBV6-5; 7 bases align to TRBD1. Germline V gives CDR1 MNHEY, CDR2 SVGAGI. V lost 1 base, J lost 8 bases, and 7 bases stayed unmatched. The length of the CDR3 is 14 residues. This CDR3 reads CASSYLGGPDGYTF. The CDR3 bases are TGTGCCAGCAGTTACTTAGGGGGCCCAGACGGCTACACCTTC.

As concerns this clone: This sample also contains other DNA sequences that code for the same CDR3. The chain is built from TRBV2 and TRBJ2-7, with TRBD2 matching 11 bases. The germline gives CDR1 SNHLY, CDR2 FYNNEI. V gave up 6 bases and J gave up 6 bases; unmatched junction bases: 1. The CDR3 is 12 residues long. CDR3 loop: CASRLAGAEQYF. The CDR3 nucleotides are TGTGCCAGCAGACTAGCGGGAGCCGAGCAGTACTTC. Full variable domain (missing parts from reference TRBV2 and TRBJ2-7): EPEVTQTPSHQVTQMGQEVILRCVPISNHLYFYWYRQILGQKVEFLVSFYNNEISEKSEIFDDQFSVERPDGSNFTLKIRSTKLEDSAMYFCASRLAGAEQYFGPGTRLTVT.

The rearrangement joins TRBV19 to TRBJ2-7; 13 bases align to TRBD2. This CDR3 has 18 amino acids. CDR1 is LNHDA and CDR2 is SQIVND in the germline V gene (reference sequence). After removal of 1 base from V and 7 bases from J, the junction contained 13 bases not matched to a gene. As DNA, the CDR3 is TGTGCCAGTAGTATAGGCTGGCGGGGACTAGCGGGAAAGAGGGAGCAGTACTTC. Protein: CASSIGWRGLAGKREQYF.

V and J are TRBV4-3 and TRBJ1-1, with D possibly being TRBD1 (5 bases). Germline V gene sequence: CDR1 LGHNA, CDR2 YSLEER. This CDR3 comprises 15 residues. V was shortened by 0 bases and J by 4 bases, with 12 bases between the two germline ends. The CDR3 loop reads CASSQDRGRVTEAFF. The CDR3 bases are TGCGCCAGCAGCCAAGATCGGGGCAGGGTCACTGAAGCTTTCTTT.

This chain links TRBV30 with TRBJ1-2; tentative D call: TRBD1 (6 bases). This CDR3 comprises 16 residues. The V end was cut by 3 bases, the J end by 7 bases, with 24 bases between. Germline V gives CDR1 GTSNPN, CDR2 SVGIG (reference sequence). CDR3 coding DNA: TGTGCCTGGAGAGTCCCCGCAGGGGTTAACTATGGTGGCTACACCTTC. It specifies CAWRVPAGVNYGGYTF.

This clone was observed once. This chain joins TRBV6-5 and TRBJ1-4, with D unresolved. V lost 0 bases to trimming and J lost 0 bases, with 5 bases between them. This CDR3 has 15 residues. Germline loops: CDR1 MNHEY, CDR2 SVGAGI. The CDR3 protein is CASSYSSATNEKLFF. The CDR3 DNA is TGTGCCAGCAGTTACTCGAGCGCAACTAATGAAAAACTGTTTTTT.

CDR3 sequence (DNA): TGTGCCTGGAGAAGGGATAGTAATTCACCCCTCCACTTT. Its translation is CAWRRDSNSPLHF. J is TRBJ1-6 and V is TRBV30, with D uncertain. Germline loops: CDR1 GTSNPN, CDR2 SVGIG (reference sequence). V lost 3 bases and J lost 6, with 9 bases in between. The CDR3 is made up of 13 amino acids.

The genes are TRBV6-6 and TRBJ2-7, with TRBD2 identical over 9 bases. Germline V lookup: CDR1 MNHNY, CDR2 SVGAGI (reference sequence). The CDR3 runs to 15 residues. After removal of 2 bases from V and 7 bases from J, the junction contained 9 bases not matched to a gene. CDR3 sequence (DNA): TGTGCCAGCAGTTACAGCCTCCAGCGGGAGGTTGAGCAGTACTTC. It specifies CASSYSLQREVEQYF.

The chain is built from TRBV30 and TRBJ2-3; no clear D. The CDR3 has 14 residues. CDR1 and CDR2 from the germline V gene are GTSNPN and SVGIG (reference sequence). With 2 bases removed from V and 1 base from J, the gap between germline ends came to 10 bases. The CDR3 DNA follows: TGTGCCTGGAGTTTGGGTGGGGGCACAGATACGCAGTATTTT. Amino acid sequence: CAWSLGGGTDTQYF.

The genes are TRBV5-1 and TRBJ1-4; D remains ambiguous. Looked up from germline, CDR1 is SGHRS and CDR2 is YFSETQ. The CDR3 spans 13 residues. Trimming cost V 5 bases and J 0 bases, with 5 bases left between them. The CDR3 nucleotides are TGCGCCAGCAGAAAAACAACTAATGAAAAACTGTTTTTT. Its translation is CASRKTTNEKLFF.

The chain employs TRBV5-5 and TRBJ2-1; no reliable D call. Germline V CDR1 and CDR2: SGHKS, YYEKEE (reference sequence). This CDR3 spans 15 amino acids. V lost 0 bases and J 3 bases, leaving 10 bases between the germline ends. Here the CDR3 reads CASSLAPALYNEQFF. The CDR3 nucleotides read TGTGCCAGCAGCTTGGCCCCTGCCCTCTACAATGAGCAGTTCTTC.

The CDR3 DNA sequence: TGTGCCAGCAGCTTATATCAGGGCGGGAACACAGATACGCAGTATTTT. Residues: CASSLYQGGNTDTQYF. This chain joins TRBV11-3 and TRBJ2-3, with D perhaps TRBD2 (6 bases). Trimming stripped 2 bases from V and 2 bases from J, with 14 bases between. The CDR3 is made up of 16 amino acids. Germline V gene lookup returns CDR1 SGHNT and CDR2 YENEEA. Drawing the rest from reference TRBV11-3 and TRBJ2-3, the complete variable domain is EAGVVQSPRYKIIEKKQPVAFWCNPISGHNTLYWYLQNLGQGPELLIRYENEEAVDDSQLPKDRFSAERLKGVDSTLKIQPAELGDSAVYLCASSLYQGGNTDTQYFGPGTRLTVL.

The CDR3 DNA follows: TGTGCCAGCAGCTTAGACGGACTACTCACAGATACGCAGTATTTT. Amino acids: CASSLDGLLTDTQYF. V gene TRBV7-2 combines with J gene TRBJ2-3; possible D gene TRBD2, 6 bases. The CDR3 is made up of 15 amino acids. The V gene lost 1 base and the J gene lost 2 bases, with 10 bases spanning the gap. Germline CDR1 and CDR2: SGHTA and FQGNSA.

This chain joins TRBV7-3 and TRBJ2-5; 7 bases are shared with TRBD1. With the DNA end fitting TRBJ2-7 better, the J assignment may be wrong. In germline, CDR1 is SGHTA, CDR2 FQGTGA. The CDR3 loop spans 13 amino acids. The CDR3 DNA reads as TGTGCCAGCAGCTTAAACAGGGGCGGCGAGCAGTACTTC. This gives the protein CASSLNRGGEQYF.

This clone is a singleton in its sample. The chain couples TRBV1 to TRBJ2-6; TRBD2 was called by the table and not checked on the DNA. TRBV1 is tagged as a pseudogene. The CDR3 is 17 residues long. The CDR3, as DNA: TGCACCAGCAGGCAAGGGAGTTTGTGCAGTCGGGCCAACGTCCTGACTTTC. Translation gives CTSRQGSLCSRANVLTF.

This clone has just a few counts. The chain is built from TRBV6-6 and TRBJ1-2; a weak D match, TRBD1 (5 bases). Deletions cut 2 bases from V and 3 bases from J, with 16 bases between. The V gene's germline CDR1 is MNHNY and CDR2 SVGAGI (reference sequence). CDR3 length: 16 amino acids. The CDR3 region has the DNA TGTGCCAGCAGTTACGGACGGAGGGGTTGGCACTATGGCTACACCTTC. Translation gives CASSYGRRGWHYGYTF.

This chain joins TRBV5-4 and TRBJ2-3; no firm D call. CDR1 and CDR2 (germline): SGHNT, YYREEE (reference sequence). The CDR3 has 12 amino acids. The V end lost 3 bases, the J end lost 2 bases, and 4 bases lay between the germline ends. CDR3 protein: CASSSSTDTQYF. The CDR3 nucleotides are TGTGCCAGCAGCTCCTCCACAGATACGCAGTATTTT.

The chain uses TRBV11-1 and TRBJ1-1; no reliable D call. CDR3 length: 15 residues. Germline CDR1 reads SGHAT; CDR2 reads FQDESV (reference sequence). Trimming stripped 1 base from V and 3 bases from J, with 12 bases between. CDR3 DNA: TGTGCCAGCAGCTTAGGTGGCAGTCTTTACACTGAAGCTTTCTTT. Protein: CASSLGGSLYTEAFF.